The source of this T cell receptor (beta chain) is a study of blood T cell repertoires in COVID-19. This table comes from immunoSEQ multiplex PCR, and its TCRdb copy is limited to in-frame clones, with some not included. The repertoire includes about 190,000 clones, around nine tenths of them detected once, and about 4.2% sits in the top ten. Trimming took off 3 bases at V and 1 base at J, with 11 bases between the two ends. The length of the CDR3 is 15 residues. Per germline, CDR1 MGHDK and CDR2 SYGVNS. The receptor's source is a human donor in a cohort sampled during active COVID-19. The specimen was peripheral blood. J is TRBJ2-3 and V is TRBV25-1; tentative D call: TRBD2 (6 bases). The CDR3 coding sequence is TGTGCCAGCAGTGAGGGGGGACTGGGCACAGATACGCAGTATTTT. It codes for CASSEGGLGTDTQYF.